Each of the 8 T cell receptor beta chains below was sequenced from the same sample in a study of cytotoxic CD8 clonotypes in ibrutinib-treated CLL. The assay was immunoSEQ multiplex PCR, and TCRdb's table has in-frame clones only and misses some. The sample records 150,000 or so clones, approximately 85% being singletons. The sample was PBMCs, taken after 24 months of ibrutinib treatment. The receptors originated from a human donor with chronic lymphocytic leukemia.

This chain joins TRBV19 and TRBJ2-1, with 8 bases matching TRBD2. V was pared by 3 bases and J by 8 bases, with 6 bases of the junction left unmatched. The CDR3 sequence is 14 residues long. Germline-derived CDR1 and CDR2 are LNHDA and SQIVND (reference sequence). This CDR3 is CASSMFGLAYEQFF. CDR3 DNA: TGTGCCAGTAGTATGTTCGGACTAGCCTATGAGCAGTTCTTC.

This clone was counted a few times. The chain links TRBV5-4 to TRBJ1-4; D gene uncertain. V gave up 4 bases and J gave up 7 bases, with 11 bases separating them. The CDR3 contains 13 residues. From germline, CDR1 is SGHNT and CDR2 YYREEE (reference sequence). CDR3 sequence (DNA): TGTGCCAGCAGCCGAAAAGATACTGAAAAACTGTTTTTT. The encoded protein is CASSRKDTEKLFF.

This clone appeared a single time. The V call is TRBV5-6, the J call TRBJ2-5; 7 nucleotides align to TRBD2. With V trimmed by 2 bases and J by 3 bases, 4 bases remained unmatched. The CDR3 is 14 amino acids. Germline V gene sequence: CDR1 SGHDT, CDR2 YYEEEE. The CDR3: CASSFWGREETQYF. CDR3 in DNA: TGTGCCAGCAGCTTTTGGGGGAGGGAAGAGACCCAGTACTTC.

This rearrangement joins TRBV14 to TRBJ2-6; the D is unclear. The ends were cut back, 0 bases at V and 0 bases at J, with 9 bases in the middle. The CDR3 contains 17 residues. Germline V gene sequence: CDR1 SGHDN, CDR2 FVKESK. CDR3 sequence (DNA): TGTGCCAGCAGCCAAGAACTCGGGCACTCTGGGGCCAACGTCCTGACTTTC. Encoded protein: CASSQELGHSGANVLTF. The variable domain in full, with the rest retrieved from reference TRBV14 and TRBJ2-6, is EAGVTQFPSHSVIEKGQTVTLRCDPISGHDNLYWYRRVMGKEIKFLLHFVKESKQDESGMPNNRFLAERTGGTYSTLKVQPAELEDSGVYFCASSQELGHSGANVLTFGAGSRLTVL.

This chain joins TRBV4-3 and TRBJ1-4; D possibly corresponds to TRBD1 (5 bases). The CDR3 loop spans 16 amino acids. Germline V CDR1 and CDR2: LGHNA, YSLEER. V gave up 0 bases and J gave up 10 bases, with 18 bases separating them. The CDR3 region has the DNA TGCGCCAGCAGCCAAGACGTCGGCGTCAGCGGGGGAAAACTGTTTTTT. Translation gives CASSQDVGVSGGKLFF.

This clone was seen once. This chain connects TRBV7-8 to TRBJ1-2; a possible D gene is TRBD1 (5 bases). CDR3 length: 16 amino acids. Trimming pared 5 bases from V and 4 bases from J, leaving 20 bases between. In germline, CDR1 is SGHVS, CDR2 FQNEAQ. CDR3 in amino acids: CASSPNRDPRLYGYTF. For the CDR3, the DNA is TGTGCCAGCAGCCCGAACCGGGACCCCCGGCTCTATGGCTACACCTTC.

The chain recombines TRBV5-1 with TRBJ2-5; D is tentatively TRBD1 or TRBD2 (5 bases each). The ends were cut back, 4 bases at V and 1 base at J, with 11 bases in the middle. CDR3 length: 14 amino acids. The germline V gene has CDR1 SGHRS and CDR2 YFSETQ. CDR3 residues: CASSRGRVQETQYF. The CDR3 coding sequence is TGCGCCAGCAGCCGGGGACGGGTCCAAGAGACCCAGTACTTC.

The chain joins TRBV11-2 to TRBJ1-5; TRBD1 matches at 9 bases. The trim removed 5 bases at V and 4 bases at J, leaving 6 bases unmatched. There are 15 residues in the CDR3. Germline V gives CDR1 SGHAT, CDR2 FQNNGV. CDR3 region: CASSATGGMNQPQHF. CDR3 bases: TGTGCCAGCAGCGCAACAGGGGGCATGAATCAGCCCCAGCATTTT. The whole variable domain, filled in from reference TRBV11-2 and TRBJ1-5, reads EAGVAQSPRYKIIEKRQSVAFWCNPISGHATLYWYQQILGQGPKLLIQFQNNGVVDDSQLPKDRFSAERLKGVDSTLKIQPAKLEDSAVYLCASSATGGMNQPQHFGDGTRLSIL.